This record covers a single TCR beta chain. Germline V lookup: CDR1 ENHRY, CDR2 SYGVKD. V gave up 4 bases and J gave up 5 bases; unmatched junction bases: 4. The CDR3 contains 14 residues. This sample is drawn from a study of T cells in Graves' hyperthyroidism and ophthalmopathy. Study-level background: Peripheral blood was secured at the point of initial diagnosis, before any treatment.

Amplified TCR beta CDR3 regions came from RNA transcripts. TCR CDR3 regions were first amplified by RT-PCR with HTBI primers. TCRdb reprocessed the multiplex PCR reads with MiXCR, giving one entry per CDR3 protein. The table has around 290,000 distinct CDR3 sequences, about 18% seen once. Reasons for excluding patients were uncontrolled infection, other autoimmune disease, pregnancy or lactation. The diagnostic basis comprised clinical symptoms, serum thyroxine and TRAb, thyroid ultrasound and orbital computed tomography. The source of the PBMCs was less than 12 ml of fresh peripheral blood. The sample comprised blood. The clonotype was recovered from a woman aged 55-69 years with Graves' ophthalmopathy. The chain recombines TRBV10-3 with TRBJ1-5; 8 bases match TRBD1. The CDR3 coding sequence is TGTGCCATCAGTGTCGACAGGGGTGATCAGCCCCAGCATTTT. The encoded protein is CAISVDRGDQPQHF.